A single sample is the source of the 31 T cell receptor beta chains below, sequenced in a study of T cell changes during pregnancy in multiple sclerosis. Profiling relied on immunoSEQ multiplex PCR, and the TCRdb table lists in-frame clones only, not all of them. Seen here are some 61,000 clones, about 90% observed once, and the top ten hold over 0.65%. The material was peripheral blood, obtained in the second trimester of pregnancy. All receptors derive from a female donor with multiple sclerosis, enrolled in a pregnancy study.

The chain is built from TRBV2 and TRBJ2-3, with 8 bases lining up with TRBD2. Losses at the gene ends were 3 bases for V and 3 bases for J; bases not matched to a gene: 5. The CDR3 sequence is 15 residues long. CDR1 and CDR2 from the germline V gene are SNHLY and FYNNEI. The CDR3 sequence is CASSDPGGITDTQYF. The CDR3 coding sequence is TGTGCCAGCAGTGACCCGGGGGGGATAACAGATACGCAGTATTTT.

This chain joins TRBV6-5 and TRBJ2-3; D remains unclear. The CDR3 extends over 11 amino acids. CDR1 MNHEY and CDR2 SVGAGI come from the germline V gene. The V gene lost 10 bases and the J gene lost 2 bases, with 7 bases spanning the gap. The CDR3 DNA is TGTGCCACCCGAGCCACAGATACGCAGTATTTT. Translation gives CATRATDTQYF.

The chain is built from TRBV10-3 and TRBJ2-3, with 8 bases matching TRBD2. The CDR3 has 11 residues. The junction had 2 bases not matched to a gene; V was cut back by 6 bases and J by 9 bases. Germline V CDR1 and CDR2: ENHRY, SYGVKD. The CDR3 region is CAIRLAGTQYF. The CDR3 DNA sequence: TGTGCCATCAGGTTAGCGGGGACGCAGTATTTT.

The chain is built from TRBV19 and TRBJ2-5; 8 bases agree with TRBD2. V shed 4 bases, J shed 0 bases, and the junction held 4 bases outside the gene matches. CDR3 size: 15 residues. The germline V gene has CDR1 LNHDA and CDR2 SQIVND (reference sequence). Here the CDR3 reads CASSTGGANQETQYF. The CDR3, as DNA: TGTGCCAGTAGTACGGGGGGGGCCAACCAAGAGACCCAGTACTTC.

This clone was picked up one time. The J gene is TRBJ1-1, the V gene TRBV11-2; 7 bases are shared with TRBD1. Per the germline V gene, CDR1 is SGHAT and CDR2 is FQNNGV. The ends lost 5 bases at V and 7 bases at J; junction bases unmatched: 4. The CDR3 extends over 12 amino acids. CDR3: CASSVGQLEAFF. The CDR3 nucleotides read TGTGCCAGCAGCGTGGGACAGCTTGAAGCTTTCTTT.

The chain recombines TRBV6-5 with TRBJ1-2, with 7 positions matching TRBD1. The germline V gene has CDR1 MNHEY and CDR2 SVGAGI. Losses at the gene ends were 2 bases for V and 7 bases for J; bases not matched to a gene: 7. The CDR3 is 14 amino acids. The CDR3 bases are TGTGCCAGCAGTTACGGGGAGACAGGGCTTGGCTACACCTTC. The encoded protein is CASSYGETGLGYTF.

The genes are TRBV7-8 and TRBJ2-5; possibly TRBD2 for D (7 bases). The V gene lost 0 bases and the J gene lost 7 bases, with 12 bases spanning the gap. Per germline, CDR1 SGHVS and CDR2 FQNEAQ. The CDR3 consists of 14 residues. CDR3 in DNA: TGTGCCAGCAGCTTAGCGGGGGGGCGGTGGACCCAGTACTTC. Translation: CASSLAGGRWTQYF. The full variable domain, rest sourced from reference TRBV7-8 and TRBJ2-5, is GAGVSQSPRYKVAKRGQDVALRCDPISGHVSLFWYQQALGQGPEFLTYFQNEAQLDKSGLPSDRFFAERPEGSVSTLKIQRTQQEDSAVYLCASSLAGGRWTQYFGPGTRLLVL.

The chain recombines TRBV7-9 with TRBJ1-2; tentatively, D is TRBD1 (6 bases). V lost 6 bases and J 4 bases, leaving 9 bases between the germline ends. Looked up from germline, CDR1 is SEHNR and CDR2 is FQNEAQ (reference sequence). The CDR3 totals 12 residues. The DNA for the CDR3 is TGTGCCAGCAGTCAGACAGGCTATGGCTACACCTTC. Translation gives CASSQTGYGYTF.

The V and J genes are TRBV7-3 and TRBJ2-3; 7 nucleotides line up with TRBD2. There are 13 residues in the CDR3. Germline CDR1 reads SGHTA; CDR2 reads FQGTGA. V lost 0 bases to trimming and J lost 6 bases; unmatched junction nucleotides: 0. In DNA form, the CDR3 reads TGTGCCAGCAGCTTAACTAGCGGGGATACGCAGTATTTT. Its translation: CASSLTSGDTQYF.

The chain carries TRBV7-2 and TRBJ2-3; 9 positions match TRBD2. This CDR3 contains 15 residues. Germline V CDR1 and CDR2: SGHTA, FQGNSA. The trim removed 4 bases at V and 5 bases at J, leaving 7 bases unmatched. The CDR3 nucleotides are TGTGCCAGCAGCTCACAAGCGGGGGGCGTAGATACGCAGTATTTT. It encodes CASSSQAGGVDTQYF.

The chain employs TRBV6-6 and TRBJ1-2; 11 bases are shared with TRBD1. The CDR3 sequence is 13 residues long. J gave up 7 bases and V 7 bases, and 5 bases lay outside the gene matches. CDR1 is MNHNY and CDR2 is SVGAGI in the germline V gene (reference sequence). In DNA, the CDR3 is TGTGCCAGCAACGGACAGGGGGCGCTTGGCTACACCTTC. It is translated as CASNGQGALGYTF.

This CDR3 reads CASSPRGAGASPLHF. The DNA for the CDR3 is TGTGCCAGCAGCCCCCGGGGGGCAGGGGCGTCACCCCTCCACTTT. The V and J genes are TRBV9 and TRBJ1-6, with D tentatively TRBD1 (6 bases). The CDR3 is 15 amino acids. In germline, CDR1 is SGDLS, CDR2 YYNGEE. V shed 4 bases and J shed 10 bases, with 18 bases lying between them.

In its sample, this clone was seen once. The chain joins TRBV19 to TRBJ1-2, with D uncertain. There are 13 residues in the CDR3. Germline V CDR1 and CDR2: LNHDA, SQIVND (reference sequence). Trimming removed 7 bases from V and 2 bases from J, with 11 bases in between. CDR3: CASKLVGNYGYTF. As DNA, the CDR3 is TGTGCCAGTAAACTGGTGGGCAACTATGGCTACACCTTC.

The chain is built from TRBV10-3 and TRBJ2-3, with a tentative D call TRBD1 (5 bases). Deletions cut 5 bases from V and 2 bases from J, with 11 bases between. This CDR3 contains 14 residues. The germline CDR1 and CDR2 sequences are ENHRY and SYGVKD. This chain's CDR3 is CAISFSGNTDTQYF. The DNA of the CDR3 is TGTGCCATCAGTTTTTCAGGGAACACAGATACGCAGTATTTT.

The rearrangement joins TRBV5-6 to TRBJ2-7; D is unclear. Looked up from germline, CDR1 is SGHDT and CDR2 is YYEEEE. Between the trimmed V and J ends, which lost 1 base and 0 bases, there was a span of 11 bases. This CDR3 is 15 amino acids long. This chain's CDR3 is CASSLLRPLSYEQYF. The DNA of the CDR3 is TGTGCCAGCAGCTTGCTACGTCCTCTCTCCTACGAGCAGTACTTC.

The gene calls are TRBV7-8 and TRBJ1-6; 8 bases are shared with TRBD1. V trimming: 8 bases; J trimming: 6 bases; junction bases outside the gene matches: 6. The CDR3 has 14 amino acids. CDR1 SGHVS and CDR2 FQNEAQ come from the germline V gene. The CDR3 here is CASEAGGGNSPLHF. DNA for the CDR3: TGTGCCAGCGAAGCAGGGGGCGGTAATTCACCCCTCCACTTT.

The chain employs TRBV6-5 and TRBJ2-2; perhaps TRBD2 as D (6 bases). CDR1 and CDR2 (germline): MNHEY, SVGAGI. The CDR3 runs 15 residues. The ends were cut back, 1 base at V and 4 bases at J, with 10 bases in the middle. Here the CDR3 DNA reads TGTGCCAGCAGTTACTTCAGCGGGCCCACCGGGGAGCTGTTTTTT. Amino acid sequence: CASSYFSGPTGELFF.

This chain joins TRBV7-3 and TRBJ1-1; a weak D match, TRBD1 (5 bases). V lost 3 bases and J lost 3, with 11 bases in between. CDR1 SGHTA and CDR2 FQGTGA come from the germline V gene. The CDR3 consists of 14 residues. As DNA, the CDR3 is TGTGCCAGCAGCTTCGGCAGGGCCCACACTGAAGCTTTCTTT. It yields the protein CASSFGRAHTEAFF.

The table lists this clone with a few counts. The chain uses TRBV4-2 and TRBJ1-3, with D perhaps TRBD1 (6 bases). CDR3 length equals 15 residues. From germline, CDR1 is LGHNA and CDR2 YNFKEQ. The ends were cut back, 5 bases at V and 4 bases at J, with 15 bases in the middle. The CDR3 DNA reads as TGTGCCAGCAGCTCAGCAGGGGTGGGGGGAAACACCATATATTTT. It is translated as CASSSAGVGGNTIYF.

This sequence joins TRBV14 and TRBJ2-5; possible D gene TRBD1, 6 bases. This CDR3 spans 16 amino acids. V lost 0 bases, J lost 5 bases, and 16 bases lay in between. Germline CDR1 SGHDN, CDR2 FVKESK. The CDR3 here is CASSQDRGQTRETQYF. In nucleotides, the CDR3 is TGTGCCAGCAGCCAAGATAGGGGACAAACTCGGGAGACCCAGTACTTC.

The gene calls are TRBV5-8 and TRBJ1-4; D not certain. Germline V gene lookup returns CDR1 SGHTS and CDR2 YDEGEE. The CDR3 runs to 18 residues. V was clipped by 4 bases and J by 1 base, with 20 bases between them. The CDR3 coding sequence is TGTGCCAGCAGCCTCAGCCCCCCGCGACGGGGAACTAATGAAAAACTGTTTTTT. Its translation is CASSLSPPRRGTNEKLFF.

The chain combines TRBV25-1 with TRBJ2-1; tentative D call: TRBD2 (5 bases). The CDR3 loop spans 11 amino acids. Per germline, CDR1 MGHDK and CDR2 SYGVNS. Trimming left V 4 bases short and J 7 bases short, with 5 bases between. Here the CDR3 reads CASSGRNEQFF. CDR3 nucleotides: TGTGCCAGCAGTGGGAGGAATGAGCAGTTCTTC. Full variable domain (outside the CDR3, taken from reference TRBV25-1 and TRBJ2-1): EADIYQTPRYLVIGTGKKITLECSQTMGHDKMYWYQQDPGMELHLIHYSYGVNSTEKGDLSSESTVSRIRTEHFPLTLESARPSHTSQYLCASSGRNEQFFGPGTRLTVL.

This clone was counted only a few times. CDR3 in amino acids: CASSTGGDTDTQYF. Written as DNA, the CDR3 is TGTGCCAGCAGTACCGGGGGGGACACAGATACGCAGTATTTT. The chain recombines TRBV6-4 with TRBJ2-3; 8 nucleotides line up with TRBD2. Germline CDR1 and CDR2: MRHNA and SNTAGT. The ends lost 5 bases at V and 2 bases at J; junction bases unmatched: 3. The CDR3 sequence is 14 residues long.

CDR3 protein: CAWSAIRVGEQYF. The CDR3 DNA follows: TGTGCCTGGAGTGCCATCCGGGTAGGCGAGCAGTACTTC. The chain uses TRBV30 and TRBJ2-7; D remains ambiguous. V lost 1 base and J 6 bases, leaving 13 bases between the germline ends. The CDR3 is 13 residues long. From germline, CDR1 is GTSNPN and CDR2 SVGIG (reference sequence).

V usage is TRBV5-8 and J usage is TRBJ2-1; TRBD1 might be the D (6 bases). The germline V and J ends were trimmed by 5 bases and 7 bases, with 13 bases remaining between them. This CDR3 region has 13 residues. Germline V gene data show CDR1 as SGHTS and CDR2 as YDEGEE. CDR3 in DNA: TGTGCCAGCAGGCTTGACAGGAGGAATGAGCAGTTCTTC. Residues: CASRLDRRNEQFF.

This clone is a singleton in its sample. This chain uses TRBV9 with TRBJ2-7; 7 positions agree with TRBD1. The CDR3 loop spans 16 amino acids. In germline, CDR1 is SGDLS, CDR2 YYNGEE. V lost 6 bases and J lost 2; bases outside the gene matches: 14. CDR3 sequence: CASTPGEGALTYEQYF. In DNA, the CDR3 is TGTGCCAGCACCCCAGGTGAGGGGGCGCTGACCTACGAGCAGTACTTC.

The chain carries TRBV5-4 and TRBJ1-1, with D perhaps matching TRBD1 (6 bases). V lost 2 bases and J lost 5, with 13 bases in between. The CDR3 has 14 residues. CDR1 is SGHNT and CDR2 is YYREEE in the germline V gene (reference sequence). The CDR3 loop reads CASSFSWQGTEAFF. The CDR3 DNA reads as TGTGCCAGCAGCTTTTCGTGGCAGGGGACTGAAGCTTTCTTT.

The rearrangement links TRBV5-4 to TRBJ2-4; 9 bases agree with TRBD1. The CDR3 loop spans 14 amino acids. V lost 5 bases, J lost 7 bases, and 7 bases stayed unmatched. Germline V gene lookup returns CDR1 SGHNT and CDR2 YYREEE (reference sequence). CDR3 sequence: CASRIQGAPNIQYF. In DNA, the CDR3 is TGTGCCAGCAGGATACAGGGGGCGCCGAACATTCAGTACTTC.

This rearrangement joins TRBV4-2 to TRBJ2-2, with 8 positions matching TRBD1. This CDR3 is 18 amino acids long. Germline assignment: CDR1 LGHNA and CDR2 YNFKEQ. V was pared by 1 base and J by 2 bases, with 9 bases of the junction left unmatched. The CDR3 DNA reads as TGTGCCAGCAGCCAAGTAGGTGGACAGGGAGTAAACACCGGGGAGCTGTTTTTT. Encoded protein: CASSQVGGQGVNTGELFF.

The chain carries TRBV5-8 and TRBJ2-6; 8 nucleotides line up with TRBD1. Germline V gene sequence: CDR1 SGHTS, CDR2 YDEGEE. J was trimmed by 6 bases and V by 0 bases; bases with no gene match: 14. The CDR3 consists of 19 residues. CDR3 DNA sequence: TGTGCCAGCAGCTTGGTAATTGGGACAGGCCGTCTCGAGGCCAACGTCCTGACTTTC. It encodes CASSLVIGTGRLEANVLTF. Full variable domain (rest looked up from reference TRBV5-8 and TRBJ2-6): EAGVTQSPTHLIKTRGQQATLRCSPISGHTSVYWYQQALGLGLQFLLWYDEGEERNRGNFPPRFSGRQFPNYSSELNVNALELEDSALYLCASSLVIGTGRLEANVLTFGAGSRLTVL.

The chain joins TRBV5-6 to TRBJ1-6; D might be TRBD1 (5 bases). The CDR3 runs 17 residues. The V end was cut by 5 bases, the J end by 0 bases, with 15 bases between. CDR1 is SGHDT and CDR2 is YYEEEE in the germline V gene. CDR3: CASRQGLASSYNSPLHF. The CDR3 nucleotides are TGTGCCAGCAGGCAGGGTCTCGCCAGCTCCTATAATTCACCCCTCCACTTT. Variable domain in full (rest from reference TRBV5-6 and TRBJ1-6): DAGVTQSPTHLIKTRGQQVTLRCSPKSGHDTVSWYQQALGQGPQFIFQYYEEEERQRGNFPDRFSGHQFPNYSSELNVNALLLGDSALYLCASRQGLASSYNSPLHFGNGTRLTVT.